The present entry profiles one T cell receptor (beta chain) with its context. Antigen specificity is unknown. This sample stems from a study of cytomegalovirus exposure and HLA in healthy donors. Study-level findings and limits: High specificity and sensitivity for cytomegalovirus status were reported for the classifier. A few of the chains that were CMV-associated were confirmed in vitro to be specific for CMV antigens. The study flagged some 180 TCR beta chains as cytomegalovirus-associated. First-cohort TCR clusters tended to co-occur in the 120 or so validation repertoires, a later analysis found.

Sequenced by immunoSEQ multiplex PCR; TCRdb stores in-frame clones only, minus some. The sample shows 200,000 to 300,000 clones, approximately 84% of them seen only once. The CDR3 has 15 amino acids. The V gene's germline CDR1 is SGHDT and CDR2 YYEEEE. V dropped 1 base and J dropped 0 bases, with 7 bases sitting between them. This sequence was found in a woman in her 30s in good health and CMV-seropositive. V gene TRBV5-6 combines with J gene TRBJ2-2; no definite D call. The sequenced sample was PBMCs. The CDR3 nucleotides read TGTGCCAGCAGCTTGAGCCTGGCGAACACCGGGGAGCTGTTTTTT. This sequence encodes CASSLSLANTGELFF. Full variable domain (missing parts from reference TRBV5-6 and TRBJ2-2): DAGVTQSPTHLIKTRGQQVTLRCSPKSGHDTVSWYQQALGQGPQFIFQYYEEEERQRGNFPDRFSGHQFPNYSSELNVNALLLGDSALYLCASSLSLANTGELFFGEGSRLTVL.